The clone carrying this T cell receptor (beta chain) appeared a single time. The antigen is undetermined. PCR employed 60 Vbeta and 13 Jbeta primers. Some clones are missing from TCRdb's copy, which holds only in-frame ones; the method was immunoSEQ multiplex PCR. The sample holds more than 110,000 clones, around 80% seen once. The data were taken from a study of cytomegalovirus exposure and HLA in healthy donors. Overall study context: In a previous analysis, around 120 million unique TCR beta sequences were found from 170 million or so T cells. Study conclusions and caveats: Later analysis showed TCR association rates varying by HLA locus, highest for DRB1 and lowest for HLA-C.

The TCR comes from a man in his thirties or forties in good health and CMV-seronegative. The sequenced material came from PBMCs.

CDR3 nucleotide sequence: TGTGCCAGCAGCGTAGCAGGGGGACAGGGCTCCTACAATGAGCAGTTCTTC. Translated, it gives CASSVAGGQGSYNEQFF. V gene TRBV9 combines with J gene TRBJ2-1, with 9 positions matching TRBD1. Per the germline V gene, CDR1 is SGDLS and CDR2 is YYNGEE. Trimming at V came to 0 bases and at J to 0 bases, leaving 4 bases not matched to a gene. The CDR3 length is 17 residues.